The entry below describes one T cell receptor beta chain. Antigen specificity is unknown. The data stem from a study of cytomegalovirus exposure and HLA in healthy donors. Broader study findings: The listing of 150 to 200 TCR beta chains classed them as cytomegalovirus-associated. Clusters of TCRs from the first cohort tended to co-occur in the 110 or so validation repertoires (as a later analysis found). Most TCR sequences showed up rarely, but some public TCRs showed up in many donors.

The donors were part of the validation cohort, which consisted of under 150 subjects and was separate from the first cohort of 666 subjects. The CDR3 has 14 residues. V was shortened by 5 bases and J by 6 bases, with 14 bases between the two germline ends. Germline V lookup: CDR1 SGHRS, CDR2 YFSETQ. Repertoires were generated with immunoSEQ multiplex PCR, while TCRdb's copy carries only in-frame clones and drops some. This table holds around 300,000 clones, roughly 88% found once. The TCR comes from a man younger than 45 in good health and CMV-seronegative. Material for sequencing was PBMCs. The chain uses TRBV5-1 and TRBJ1-4; D is uncertain. The CDR3 reads CASRLIPLDEKLFF. CDR3 sequence (DNA): TGCGCCAGCAGACTTATACCCCTCGATGAAAAACTGTTTTTT.